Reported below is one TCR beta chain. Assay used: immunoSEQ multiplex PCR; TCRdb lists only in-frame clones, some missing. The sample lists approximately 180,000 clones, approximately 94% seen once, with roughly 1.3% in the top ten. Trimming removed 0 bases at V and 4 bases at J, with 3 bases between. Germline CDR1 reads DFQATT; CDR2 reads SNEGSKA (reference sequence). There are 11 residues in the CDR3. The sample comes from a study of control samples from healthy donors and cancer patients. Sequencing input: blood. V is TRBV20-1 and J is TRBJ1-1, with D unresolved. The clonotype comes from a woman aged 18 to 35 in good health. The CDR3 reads CSARESTEAFF. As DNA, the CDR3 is TGCAGTGCTAGAGAGAGCACTGAAGCTTTCTTT.